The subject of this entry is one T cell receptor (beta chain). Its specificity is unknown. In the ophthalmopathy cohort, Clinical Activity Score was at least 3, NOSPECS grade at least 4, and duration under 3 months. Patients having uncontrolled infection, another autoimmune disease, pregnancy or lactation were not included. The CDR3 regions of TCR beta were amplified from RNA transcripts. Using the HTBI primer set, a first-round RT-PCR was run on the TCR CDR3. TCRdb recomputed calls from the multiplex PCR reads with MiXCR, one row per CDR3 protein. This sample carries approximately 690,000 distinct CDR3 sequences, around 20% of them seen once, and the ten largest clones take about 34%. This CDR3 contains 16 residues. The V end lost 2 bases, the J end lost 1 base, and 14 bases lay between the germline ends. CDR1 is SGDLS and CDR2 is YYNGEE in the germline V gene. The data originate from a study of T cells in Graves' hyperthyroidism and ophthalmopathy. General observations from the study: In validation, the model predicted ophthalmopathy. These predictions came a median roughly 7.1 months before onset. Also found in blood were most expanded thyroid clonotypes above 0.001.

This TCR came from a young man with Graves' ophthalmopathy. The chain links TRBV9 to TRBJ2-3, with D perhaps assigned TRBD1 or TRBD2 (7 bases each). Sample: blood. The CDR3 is CASSVIQGGGTDTQYF. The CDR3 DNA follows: TGTGCCAGCAGCGTGATCCAGGGGGGGGGCACAGATACGCAGTATTTT. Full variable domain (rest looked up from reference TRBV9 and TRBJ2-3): DSGVTQTPKHLITATGQRVTLRCSPRSGDLSVYWYQQSLDQGLQFLIQYYNGEERAKGNILERFSAQQFPDLHSELNLSSLELGDSALYFCASSVIQGGGTDTQYFGPGTRLTVL.